Following are 4 T cell receptor beta chains from one sample sequenced in a study of cytomegalovirus exposure and HLA in healthy donors. PCR amplification relied on 60 Vbeta primers (plus 13 Jbeta primers). Sequencing used immunoSEQ multiplex PCR; TCRdb keeps in-frame clones, though not all of them. The data hold about 120,000 clones, with more than 75% observed a single time. The specimen was PBMCs. The receptors come from a female donor in good health and CMV-seronegative.

This rearrangement joins TRBV4-1 to TRBJ1-4, with TRBD1 matching over 10 bases. CDR3 size: 16 residues. V was pared by 1 base and J by 8 bases, with 7 bases of the junction left unmatched. Germline-derived CDR1 and CDR2 are MGHRA and YSYEKL. The CDR3 spells CASSQGQGAGGEKLFF. The DNA for the CDR3 is TGCGCCAGCAGCCAAGGACAGGGGGCTGGAGGAGAAAAACTGTTTTTT.

The rearrangement links TRBV28 to TRBJ1-2; D gene unclear. Germline loops: CDR1 MDHEN, CDR2 SYDVKM. Trimming shortened V by 4 bases and J by 8 bases, and 11 bases separated the two germline ends. The CDR3 contains 12 residues. The CDR3: CASSWVVRGYTF. In nucleotides, the CDR3 is TGTGCCAGCAGTTGGGTCGTCAGGGGCTACACCTTC.

The chain links TRBV18 to TRBJ1-2, with D maybe TRBD1 (6 bases). The germline V and J ends were trimmed by 6 bases and 5 bases, with 16 bases remaining between them. Germline V gene lookup returns CDR1 KGHSH and CDR2 LQKENI. The CDR3 extends over 14 amino acids. The CDR3, as DNA: TGTGCCAGCTCCCCAGGGGCCCCACGGTATGGCTACACCTTC. As protein: CASSPGAPRYGYTF.

This chain links TRBV29-1 with TRBJ1-1; tentatively, D is TRBD1 (5 bases). The germline gives CDR1 SQVTM, CDR2 ANQGSEA. This CDR3 comprises 11 residues. The V and J ends lost 4 bases and 7 bases respectively, with 10 bases between them. The CDR3 loop is CSVVSGGEAFF. The CDR3 DNA reads TGCAGCGTTGTATCGGGGGGTGAAGCTTTCTTT.